The 23 T cell receptor beta chains listed next were all sequenced from one sample in a study of cytomegalovirus exposure and HLA in healthy donors. The PCR used 60 Vbeta and 13 Jbeta primers. The assay was immunoSEQ multiplex PCR, and TCRdb's table has in-frame clones only and misses some. The sample has roughly 180,000 clones; 70% to 80% are singletons. Sequenced sample: PBMCs. The receptors were sampled from a man between 18 and 29 years old in good health and CMV-seronegative.

The chain uses TRBV30 and TRBJ1-1, with D tentatively TRBD1 (5 bases). Germline CDR1 reads GTSNPN; CDR2 reads SVGIG (reference sequence). The V and J ends lost 3 bases and 6 bases respectively, with 11 bases between them. There are 12 residues in the CDR3. CDR3 in DNA: TGTGCCTGGAGCGGGGGTACGGCTGAAGCTTTCTTT. Its translation is CAWSGGTAEAFF.

The chain has TRBV5-1 and TRBJ1-6, with D tentatively TRBD1 (5 bases). This CDR3 has 15 amino acids. V was cut by 4 bases and J by 4 bases, with 12 bases left in between. Per germline, CDR1 SGHRS and CDR2 YFSETQ. CDR3 protein: CASSQMTAYNSPLHF. The CDR3 region has the DNA TGCGCCAGCAGCCAGATGACAGCTTATAATTCACCCCTCCACTTT.

V is TRBV28 and J is TRBJ2-7; 10 nucleotides line up with TRBD1. Per germline, CDR1 MDHEN and CDR2 SYDVKM. V trimming: 9 bases; J trimming: 4 bases; junction bases outside the gene matches: 9. The CDR3 is made up of 14 amino acids. In nucleotides, the CDR3 is TGTGCCAGTCTAAAGGGACAGGGGAGTTACGAGCAGTACTTC. Its translation is CASLKGQGSYEQYF.

The chain has TRBV13 and TRBJ2-1; the match to TRBD2 covers 13 bases. J lost 6 bases, V lost 5 bases, and 7 bases had no gene match. The CDR3 is 16 residues long. Germline V CDR1 and CDR2: PRHDT, FYEKMQ (reference sequence). CDR3 sequence: CASSEGGTSGVNEQFF. CDR3 nucleotides: TGTGCCAGCAGCGAAGGGGGGACTAGCGGGGTCAATGAGCAGTTCTTC.

This clone was seen a handful of times. The chain joins TRBV19 to TRBJ1-5; D is unresolved. The CDR3 consists of 15 residues. Trimming cost V 5 bases and J 0 bases, with 11 bases left between them. In germline, CDR1 is LNHDA, CDR2 SQIVND (reference sequence). The CDR3 sequence is CASSVTSTSNQPQHF. The CDR3, as DNA: TGTGCCAGTAGTGTAACCTCTACTAGCAATCAGCCCCAGCATTTT. The full variable domain, completed using reference TRBV19 and TRBJ1-5, is DGGITQSPKYLFRKEGQNVTLSCEQNLNHDAMYWYRQDPGQGLRLIYYSQIVNDFQKGDIAEGYSVSREKKESFPLTVTSAQKNPTAFYLCASSVTSTSNQPQHFGDGTRLSIL.

The gene calls are TRBV28 and TRBJ2-1, with 8 nucleotides matching TRBD2. Germline V gene data show CDR1 as MDHEN and CDR2 as SYDVKM. CDR3 length: 16 amino acids. The junction had 5 bases not matched to a gene; V was cut back by 3 bases and J by 1 base. CDR3 in DNA: TGTGCCAGCAGTTTTAGTCGGGGGGGGTCCTACAATGAGCAGTTCTTC. Protein: CASSFSRGGSYNEQFF.

CDR3 amino acids: CASSLTSTGGRNQPQHF. As DNA, the CDR3 is TGTGCCAGCAGCTTGACCTCGACAGGGGGGCGGAATCAGCCCCAGCATTTT. The gene calls are TRBV5-6 and TRBJ1-5; 9 nucleotides align to TRBD1. The germline gives CDR1 SGHDT, CDR2 YYEEEE. The ends lost 1 base at V and 4 bases at J; junction bases unmatched: 9. CDR3 size: 17 residues.

The rearrangement links TRBV7-3 to TRBJ2-1; D not resolved. V was pared by 5 bases and J by 0 bases, with 11 bases between. The CDR3 spans 15 residues. CDR1 SGHTA and CDR2 FQGTGA come from the germline V gene. DNA for the CDR3: TGTGCCAGCAGCCCGCTCGGGTCCTCCTACAATGAGCAGTTCTTC. It codes for CASSPLGSSYNEQFF.

The V and J genes are TRBV19 and TRBJ2-3; D may be TRBD2 (6 bases). This CDR3 region has 15 residues. Germline assignment: CDR1 LNHDA and CDR2 SQIVND (reference sequence). V dropped 6 bases and J dropped 6 bases, with 19 bases sitting between them. The CDR3 coding sequence is TGTGCCAGTAGGGTCCGGGAGACTGGGAAGGATACGCAGTATTTT. This codes for CASRVRETGKDTQYF.

This rearrangement joins TRBV6-1 to TRBJ2-7; possibly TRBD2 for D (5 bases). Germline V CDR1 and CDR2: MNHNS, SASEGT. The CDR3 totals 15 residues. Trimming took off 10 bases at V and 7 bases at J, with 26 bases between the two ends. The CDR3 region is CATYLGSFLSGEQYF. The CDR3 nucleotides are TGTGCCACCTACCTAGGGTCTTTTTTATCGGGGGAGCAGTACTTC.

This clone was counted a few times. This chain joins TRBV29-1 and TRBJ1-5, with TRBD1 matching 9 bases. Germline CDR1 and CDR2: SQVTM and ANQGSEA. With 6 bases clipped from V and 4 bases from J, the junction kept 7 bases outside the gene matches. This CDR3 contains 14 residues. This CDR3 reads CSVASGTGNQPQHF. CDR3 nucleotide sequence: TGCAGCGTAGCCTCCGGGACAGGGAATCAGCCCCAGCATTTT.

This chain connects TRBV7-2 to TRBJ2-7, with a possible D match to TRBD1 (5 bases). V was cut by 1 base and J by 4 bases, with 11 bases left in between. Germline assignment: CDR1 SGHTA and CDR2 FQGNSA. The CDR3 contains 14 residues. Here the CDR3 reads CASSLEPQGYEQYF. The CDR3 DNA follows: TGTGCCAGCAGCTTAGAACCCCAGGGTTACGAGCAGTACTTC.

The rearrangement joins TRBV5-4 to TRBJ2-7, with TRBD1 identical over 7 bases. The CDR3 is made up of 14 amino acids. The J segment lost 3 bases and the V segment lost 4 bases, leaving 7 bases of the junction unmatched. Germline CDR1 is SGHNT and CDR2 is YYREEE (reference sequence). CDR3 bases: TGTGCCAGCAGCCAGTTCGACAGGGACTACGAGCAGTACTTC. The encoded protein is CASSQFDRDYEQYF.

V is TRBV10-3 and J is TRBJ2-7, with 9 nucleotides matching TRBD1. V dropped 4 bases and J dropped 7; count of bases not matched to a gene: 8. CDR1 is ENHRY and CDR2 is SYGVKD in the germline V gene. The CDR3 spans 14 residues. The CDR3 reads CAISGWTGVGEQYF. CDR3 nucleotide sequence: TGTGCCATCAGTGGGTGGACAGGGGTTGGGGAGCAGTACTTC.

V is TRBV5-6 and J is TRBJ1-5, with a weak D call TRBD1 (6 bases). The length of the CDR3 is 16 residues. V was shortened by 2 bases and J by 0 bases, with 12 bases between the two germline ends. In germline, CDR1 is SGHDT, CDR2 YYEEEE. CDR3 protein: CASSFRDTYSNQPQHF. The CDR3 DNA is TGTGCCAGCAGCTTCAGGGACACCTATAGCAATCAGCCCCAGCATTTT.

This rearrangement joins TRBV11-2 to TRBJ2-5, with a weak D call TRBD2 (5 bases). The CDR3 runs 15 residues. Germline assignment: CDR1 SGHAT and CDR2 FQNNGV. The V end was cut by 4 bases, the J end by 7 bases, with 19 bases between. CDR3 nucleotide sequence: TGTGCCAGCAGCTCCCTCGGACTGGCCTCGGGGACCCAGTACTTC. This encodes CASSSLGLASGTQYF.

The table lists this clone with a few counts. The chain combines TRBV7-6 with TRBJ2-3; TRBD2 aligns across 9 bases. This CDR3 contains 17 residues. V was pared by 5 bases and J by 4 bases, with 13 bases of the junction left unmatched. In germline, CDR1 is SGHVS, CDR2 FNYEAQ. The CDR3 nucleotides read TGTGCCAGCAGCCCCCCGGGCGGCGGGAGGGAGTCAGATACGCAGTATTTT. Translation gives CASSPPGGGRESDTQYF. Full variable domain (remainder filled in from reference TRBV7-6 and TRBJ2-3): GAGVSQSPRYKVTKRGQDVALRCDPISGHVSLYWYRQALGQGPEFLTYFNYEAQQDKSGLPNDRFSAERPEGSISTLTIQRTEQRDSAMYRCASSPPGGGRESDTQYFGPGTRLTVL.

This clone was recorded only once. The rearrangement joins TRBV5-1 to TRBJ1-6; D gene ambiguous. CDR3 length equals 15 residues. Trimming stripped 0 bases from V and 4 bases from J, with 8 bases between. Germline CDR1 is SGHRS and CDR2 is YFSETQ. DNA for the CDR3: TGCGCCAGCAGCTTGGACAGAAATTATAATTCACCCCTCCACTTT. Protein product: CASSLDRNYNSPLHF. The full variable domain, its missing parts supplied by reference TRBV5-1 and TRBJ1-6, is KAGVTQTPRYLIKTRGQQVTLSCSPISGHRSVSWYQQTPGQGLQFLFEYFSETQRNKGNFPGRFSGRQFSNSRSEMNVSTLELGDSALYLCASSLDRNYNSPLHFGNGTRLTVT.

The chain recombines TRBV11-2 with TRBJ1-1; 10 bases fit TRBD1. The CDR3 totals 14 residues. Germline assignment: CDR1 SGHAT and CDR2 FQNNGV. The V and J ends lost 5 bases and 4 bases, in that order; junction bases with no gene match: 4. CDR3 sequence: CASSQDRGSTEAFF. The CDR3 DNA is TGTGCCAGCAGCCAGGACAGGGGGAGCACTGAAGCTTTCTTT.

V gene TRBV29-1 combines with J gene TRBJ1-1; TRBD1 matches at 7 bases. V was clipped by 2 bases and J by 5 bases; unmatched bases: 14. Per germline, CDR1 SQVTM and CDR2 ANQGSEA. The CDR3 consists of 16 residues. The CDR3 protein is CSVETTTGRVGTEAFF. Here the CDR3 DNA reads TGCAGCGTTGAAACAACGACAGGGAGAGTGGGAACTGAAGCTTTCTTT.

The chain links TRBV2 to TRBJ1-3; D call uncertain. With 6 bases removed from V and 2 bases from J, the gap between germline ends came to 11 bases. This CDR3 comprises 14 residues. The germline gives CDR1 SNHLY, CDR2 FYNNEI. CDR3 sequence: CASRPVAAGNTIYF. The CDR3 coding sequence is TGTGCCAGCAGGCCAGTTGCGGCTGGAAACACCATATATTTT.

CDR3 region: CASSPTDRNEQFF. In nucleotides, the CDR3 is TGTGCCAGTAGTCCGACCGACAGAAATGAGCAGTTCTTC. V usage is TRBV19 and J usage is TRBJ2-1, with D perhaps matching TRBD1 (5 bases). The CDR3 totals 13 residues. The V end was cut by 5 bases, the J end by 7 bases, with 12 bases between. Looked up from germline, CDR1 is LNHDA and CDR2 is SQIVND (reference sequence).

V usage is TRBV27 and J usage is TRBJ1-1; the match to TRBD1 covers 7 bases. Trimming removed 3 bases from V and 7 bases from J; junction bases left unmatched: 5. CDR1 is MNHEY, CDR2 SMNVEV, per germline (reference sequence). CDR3 length: 13 amino acids. The CDR3 sequence is CASSLATGREAFF. The CDR3 DNA follows: TGTGCCAGCAGTTTGGCGACAGGGCGTGAAGCTTTCTTT.